This T cell receptor beta chain originates from a study of cytomegalovirus exposure and HLA in healthy donors. Overall study results and limits: The tendency of first-cohort TCR clusters to co-occur in the 120 validation repertoires was the finding of a later analysis. A list of 164 TCR beta chains associated with cytomegalovirus was given.

Details on this clone: Antigen: not known.

Sequencing was performed with immunoSEQ multiplex PCR; in TCRdb, only in-frame clones are kept and a portion is missing. The sample consists of 200,000 or so clones, around 90% of them appearing once. This CDR3 spans 12 amino acids. Germline values: CDR1 LNHNV, CDR2 YYDKDF (reference sequence). V lost 8 bases to trimming and J lost 4 bases, with 10 bases between them. The receptor was derived from a woman aged 18-29 years in good health and CMV-seronegative. The sample consisted of PBMCs. V and J are TRBV15 and TRBJ2-3; no clear D gene. The CDR3 sequence is CATGPPSDTQYF. In nucleotides, the CDR3 is TGTGCCACCGGGCCGCCTTCAGATACGCAGTATTTT. Complete variable domain (other parts from reference TRBV15 and TRBJ2-3): DAMVIQNPRYQVTQFGKPVTLSCSQTLNHNVMYWYQQKSSQAPKLLFHYYDKDFNNEADTPDNFQSRRPNTSFCFLDIRSPGLGDTAMYLCATGPPSDTQYFGPGTRLTVL.